These T cell receptor beta chains were read from a single sample in a study of blood T cells in healthy people across ages. TCRdb called the 5' RACE reads again in MiXCR, with one record for every CDR3 protein. Of some 1.6 million distinct CDR3 sequences detected, roughly a third appear once; the ten largest clones hold around 11%. The sample comprised blood. These TCRs come from a woman aged 30 to 39 in good health. Both conserved end residues are part of each CDR3. The order of the fields is D gene, clone size, J gene, V gene, CDR3 DNA, CDR3 protein. The D gene is left open where the match is weak. A row's size may be missing; if present it is once, few, many or a size class.

>-|-|TRBJ2-3|TRBV9
TGTGCCAGCAGCGGAGAAGACACAGATACGCAGTATTTT
CASSGEDTDTQYF
>-|-|TRBJ2-3|TRBV7-6
TGTGCCAGCAGCTTAGGCCCTCGGGCTGACCCTAGCACAGATACGCAGTATTTT
CASSLGPRADPSTDTQYF
>TRBD1|few|TRBJ2-7|TRBV13
TGTGCCAGCAGCCTCTCGGGACAGGCTAAAACCTACGAGCAGTACTTC
CASSLSGQAKTYEQYF
>-|-|TRBJ2-5|TRBV27
TGTGCCAGCAAAATGGCGGGTTTGGCGGGTGAGCAGTACTTC
CASKMAGLAGEQYF
>TRBD1|-|TRBJ2-5|TRBV4-1
TGCGCCAGCAGCCGAGGTCTTGGGACAGCTCAAGAGACCCAGTACTTC
CASSRGLGTAQETQYF
>-|-|TRBJ1-2|TRBV5-1
TGCGCCAGCAGCGCACAGGGTTTTGACTATGGCTACACCTTC
CASSAQGFDYGYTF
>TRBD2|-|TRBJ2-1|TRBV20-1
TGCAGTGCTAGAGTGTGGCGGGGGGCAGGAGAGCAGTTCTTC
CSARVWRGAGEQFF
>-|-|TRBJ2-4|TRBV28
TGTGCCACCTACAGCCGGGGGGCCAAAAACATTCAGTACTTC
CATYSRGAKNIQYF
>-|-|TRBJ1-1|TRBV24-1
TGTGCCAAGGATAACGGAGCTTTCTTT
CAKDNGAFF
>-|-|TRBJ2-5|TRBV7-2
TGTGCCAGCAGCCCCTCTAGTGGTGTGGGGCAAGAGACCCAGTACTTC
CASSPSSGVGQETQYF
>-|-|TRBJ2-1|TRBV5-1
TGCGCCAGCAGCACGGGTGTTAGGCAGTTCTTC
CASSTGVRQFF
>-|few|TRBJ2-1|TRBV28
TGTGCCAGCAGTTTATTCGTAGCTGATGAGCAGTTCTTC
CASSLFVADEQFF
>-|-|TRBJ1-1|TRBV7-6
TGTGCCAGCAGCTTAGTTTCGAGGGGAGCTTTCTTT
CASSLVSRGAFF
>-|-|TRBJ2-3|TRBV7-9
TGTGCCAGCAGCTTAGGGCGACAGTACACAGATACGCAGTATTTT
CASSLGRQYTDTQYF
>-|-|TRBJ1-2|TRBV29-1
TGCAGCGTTGTCGGCGAAAAGCGCGATGGCTACACCTTC
CSVVGEKRDGYTF
>-|-|TRBJ2-2|TRBV25-1
TGTGCCAGCGCAAAGCCGGAACGGCGAGGAGGGCGCACCGGGGAGCTGTTTTTT
CASAKPERRGGRTGELFF
>-|-|TRBJ2-7|TRBV20-1
TGCAGTGCCTCGTTATCGCGTAGTGAGCAGTACTTC
CSASLSRSEQYF
>-|-|TRBJ2-1|TRBV27
TGTGCCAGCAGTTTTGGTTTGGGGGCATCCTACAATGAGCAGTTCTTC
CASSFGLGASYNEQFF
>TRBD2|-|TRBJ2-1|TRBV15
TGTGCCACCAGCAGAGGCCTTTTGGGGCGGGGGGATTACAATGAGCAGTTCTTC
CATSRGLLGRGDYNEQFF
>TRBD1|-|TRBJ2-5|TRBV28
TGTGCCAGCAGTTTGACAGGGTGGCAAGAGACCCAGTACTTC
CASSLTGWQETQYF
>-|many|TRBJ2-5|TRBV20-1
TGCAGTGCTAGAGAACGCGGGGATCAAGAGACCCAGTACTTC
CSARERGDQETQYF
>TRBD1|-|TRBJ2-3|TRBV11-2
TGTACCAGCAGGGGATCAAGACCAGGGGGAGATACGCAGTATTTT
CTSRGSRPGGDTQYF
>-|few|TRBJ2-3|TRBV21-1
TGTGCCAGCAGCAAATCTAGCGAAAGCACAGATACGCAGTATTTT
CASSKSSESTDTQYF
>-|many|TRBJ1-5|TRBV4-1
TGCGCCAGCAGCCCGCAACTTGGGACCGGGGGATCGCCCCAGCATTTT
CASSPQLGTGGSPQHF
>-|once|TRBJ2-7|TRBV7-6
TGTGCCAGCAGCTTACTATTCGGCGGCGAGCAGTACTTC
CASSLLFGGEQYF
>-|few|TRBJ2-1|TRBV9
TGTGCCAGCAGCCCCACCGGGAGAACTTACAATGAGCAGTTCTTC
CASSPTGRTYNEQFF
>TRBD2|few|TRBJ2-5|TRBV20-1
TGCAGTGCCCCGGGACTAGCGGGGGGGCCACGAGAGCAGTACTTC
CSAPGLAGGPREQYF
>TRBD1|few|TRBJ2-7|TRBV29-1
TGCAGCGTTCAGGGGGCAATTGGGGAGCAGTACTTC
CSVQGAIGEQYF
>-|few|TRBJ2-4|TRBV25-1
TGTGCCAGCAGTGAATTGGGCGGCAAAAACATTCAGTACTTC
CASSELGGKNIQYF
>-|few|TRBJ2-6|TRBV27
TGTGCCAGCAGTTTGGTCCGCCTAAGGTCTGGGGCCAACGTCCTGACTTTC
CASSLVRLRSGANVLTF
>TRBD1|-|TRBJ1-2|TRBV6-1
TGTGCCAGCAGTGAAGCGGCGGGACAGGGGATTGGCTACACCTTC
CASSEAAGQGIGYTF
>-|-|TRBJ2-3|TRBV28
TGTGCCGGCAGGAGAATGGGAGATACGCAGTATTTT
CAGRRMGDTQYF
>-|-|TRBJ2-7|TRBV19
TGTGCCAGTAGCTTACAGGGATTGAGCTCCTACGAGCAGTACTTC
CASSLQGLSSYEQYF
>TRBD2|-|TRBJ2-3|TRBV5-1
TGCGCCAGCAGCTACGCGAGCGGGGGGGCGTCTACGCAGTATTTT
CASSYASGGASTQYF
>TRBD2|-|TRBJ2-3|TRBV20-1
TGCAGTGCCATAGCGGGAGGGGCGACAGATACGCAGTATTTT
CSAIAGGATDTQYF
>-|-|TRBJ2-1|TRBV7-9
TGTGCCAGCAGCTTCCCTTATCCCCCCTATGAGCAGTTCTTC
CASSFPYPPYEQFF
>-|few|TRBJ1-2|TRBV13
TGTGCCAGCAGCTTTTACAGGGATGGCTACACCTTC
CASSFYRDGYTF
>TRBD2|-|TRBJ2-1|TRBV10-3
TGTGCCATCAGTGAGTCTGGGACTAGCGGTTACAATGGGCAGTTCTTC
CAISESGTSGYNGQFF
>-|few|TRBJ1-1|TRBV29-1
TGCAGCGTTGAACAGGGTTCAGGCACTGAAGCTTTCTTT
CSVEQGSGTEAFF
>-|-|TRBJ2-7|TRBV7-9
TGTGCCAGCAGCCCACAGGTAGGACCCTACGAGCAGTACTTC
CASSPQVGPYEQYF
>-|-|TRBJ1-1|TRBV7-9
TGTGCCAGCAGCCGTTTTGAAGCTTTCTTT
CASSRFEAFF
>-|few|TRBJ2-7|TRBV10-1
TGCGCCAGCAGCGGGAGCAGGTTCGGCGAGCAGTACTTC
CASSGSRFGEQYF
>TRBD1|few|TRBJ2-3|TRBV7-9
TGTGCCAGCAGCTCCGGGGACAGGGCCTTGGCAGATACGCAGTATTTT
CASSSGDRALADTQYF
>TRBD1|few|TRBJ1-5|TRBV25-1
TGTGCCAGCAGCCCCTACGGGACAGGGGCAGGTTTAAGGAATCAGCCCCAGCATTTT
CASSPYGTGAGLRNQPQHF
>-|-|TRBJ1-2|TRBV3-1
TGTGCCAGCAGCCAGGCCGGGACCCACACCTTC
CASSQAGTHTF
>-|-|TRBJ2-4|TRBV6-6
TGTGCCAGCAGTCTTCAGGCTCGAGGGGACATTCAGTACTTC
CASSLQARGDIQYF
>-|-|TRBJ2-7|TRBV20-1
TGCAGTGCTAGGGGCCCAGGGGATTACGAGCAGTACTTC
CSARGPGDYEQYF
>TRBD1|few|TRBJ1-1|TRBV6-1
TGTGCCAGCAGTTTAAGGACAGGCGGTTACACTGAAGCTTTCTTT
CASSLRTGGYTEAFF
>TRBD1|-|TRBJ2-7|TRBV20-1
TGCAGTGCTAGGGCCACAGGGGTCCGTTCCTACGAGCAGTACTTC
CSARATGVRSYEQYF
>-|few|TRBJ1-5|TRBV6-1
TGTGCCAGCAGTGAAACAGTTTTGGGTCAGCCCCAGCATTTT
CASSETVLGQPQHF
>-|-|TRBJ2-2|TRBV5-1
TGCGCCAGCAGCTTGGCCCCCGTTAGTAGCACCGGGGAGCTGTTTTTT
CASSLAPVSSTGELFF
>TRBD2|-|TRBJ2-1|TRBV5-1
TGCGCCAGCAGCTTGTCTCGGGAGGTGTACAATAAGCAGTTCTTC
CASSLSREVYNKQFF
>TRBD1|-|TRBJ2-5|TRBV30
TGTGCCTGGAGTGGTGGACAGGGGCGGCGAGAGACCCAGTACTTC
CAWSGGQGRRETQYF
>-|-|TRBJ2-1|TRBV3-1
TGTGCCAGCAGCCAAGCTTCCAGTGAGCAGTTCTTC
CASSQASSEQFF
>TRBD2|few|TRBJ2-1|TRBV9
TGTGCCAGCAGCGTAACTAGCGGGTACTCCTACAATGAGCAGTTCTTC
CASSVTSGYSYNEQFF
>TRBD1|few|TRBJ2-1|TRBV7-6
TGTGCCAGCAGCTTAGGACAGGGTGATAGGTACAATGAGCAGTTCTTC
CASSLGQGDRYNEQFF
>-|few|TRBJ2-5|TRBV3-1
TGTGCCAGCAGCTTGTTCACAGGGACGGAAGAAGAGACCCAGTACTTC
CASSLFTGTEEETQYF